This TCR beta chain was obtained from a study of cytomegalovirus exposure and HLA in healthy donors. Turning to the study itself: A preliminary data release comprised roughly 80 million unique TCRs obtained from HLA-typed donors.

A multiplex PCR was run with 60 Vbeta primers and 13 Jbeta primers. Assay: immunoSEQ multiplex PCR; the TCRdb copy retains only in-frame clones and omits some. Of 120,000 to 150,000 clones listed, roughly 80% were seen once; the top ten hold nearly 3.5%. This sequence originates from a male donor in good health and CMV-seronegative. Sequencing was carried out using PBMCs.

CDR3 sequence reads: CASRDIAYGNTEAFF. For the CDR3, the DNA is TGTGCCAGCAGGGACATCGCATACGGGAACACTGAAGCTTTCTTT. V and J are TRBV6-4 and TRBJ1-1, with TRBD1 as a possible D gene (5 bases). The CDR3 is 15 amino acids. The V end lost 6 bases, the J end lost 1 base, and 15 bases lay between the germline ends. Germline assignment: CDR1 MRHNA and CDR2 SNTAGT.